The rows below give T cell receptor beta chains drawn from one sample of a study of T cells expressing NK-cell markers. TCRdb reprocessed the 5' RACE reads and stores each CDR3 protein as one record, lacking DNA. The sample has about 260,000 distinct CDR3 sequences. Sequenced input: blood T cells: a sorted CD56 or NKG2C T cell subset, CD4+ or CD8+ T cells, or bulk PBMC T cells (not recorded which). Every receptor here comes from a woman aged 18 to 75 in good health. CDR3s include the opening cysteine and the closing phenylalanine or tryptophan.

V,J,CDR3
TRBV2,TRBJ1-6,CASRPFRDWGSSNSPLHF
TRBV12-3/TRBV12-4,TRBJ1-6,CATGEWYSPLHF
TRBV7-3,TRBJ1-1,CASSLGRQGSTEAFF
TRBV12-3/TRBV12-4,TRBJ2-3,CASSLRSGTDTQYF
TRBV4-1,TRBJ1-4,CASSQGSMGSYNEKLFF
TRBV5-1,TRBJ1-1,CASSTGGNTEAFF
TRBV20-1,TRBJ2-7,CSARRLAGAYEQYF
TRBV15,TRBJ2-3,CATSKGQGKADTQYF
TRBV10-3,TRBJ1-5,CAMGPGGDNQPQHF
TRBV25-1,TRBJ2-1,CASSDPPQLSF
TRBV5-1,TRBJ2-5,CASSTGGLETQYF
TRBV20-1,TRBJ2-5,CSARVAGTQYF
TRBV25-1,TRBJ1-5,CASSWGSNQPQHF
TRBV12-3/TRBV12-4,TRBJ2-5,CASISRGGLIGETQYF
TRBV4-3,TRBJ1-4,CASSPQGRGEKLFF
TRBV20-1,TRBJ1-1,CSASQDGNTEAFF
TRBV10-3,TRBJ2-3,CAISPGGPTDTQYF
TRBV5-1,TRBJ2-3,CASSYDRSTDTQYF
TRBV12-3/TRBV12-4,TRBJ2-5,CASSQGTGETQYF
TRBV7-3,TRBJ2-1,CASSLRSSGHSYNEQFF
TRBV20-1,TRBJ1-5,CSAHGQLNNQPQHF
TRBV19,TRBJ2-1,CASSKTGGSAYNEQFF
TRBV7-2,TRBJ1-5,CASNQGGRDQPQHF
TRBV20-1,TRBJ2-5,CSASRPGGSVETQYF
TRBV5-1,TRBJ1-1,CATRRGIDTEAFF
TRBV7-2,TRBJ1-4,CASSLGGGQNEKLFF